Listed below are T cell receptor beta chains from one sample, sequenced in a study of OX40 agonist ivuxolimab in advanced cancers. Libraries were prepared by immunoSEQ multiplex PCR; TCRdb keeps only in-frame clonotypes and omits some of them. The table records around 67,000 clones, roughly 80% of them present only once. Sample: CD4+ or CD8+ T cells sorted from blood, taken in a trial of the OX40 agonist ivuxolimab. The receptors were sampled from an adult with an advanced solid tumor such as melanoma, head and neck, liver or kidney cancer. Each CDR3 is given with its conserved first and last residue. Fields, in order: V gene, clone size, J gene, D gene, CDR3 DNA, CDR3 protein. The D gene is left open where the match is weak. The size of a clone is reported for some rows only, either as once, few or many, or as a class for expanded clones.

TRBV7-2	once	TRBJ2-3	TRBD2	TGTGCCAGCAGCTTTCTACTAGCGGACTTCACCGATACGCAGTATTTT	CASSFLLADFTDTQYF
TRBV19	NA	TRBJ1-5	NA	TGTGCCAGTAGTATAGATTCTTCCCCCTGGACCCAGCATTTT	CASSIDSSPWTQHF
TRBV7-2	NA	TRBJ2-7	NA	TGTGCCAGCAGCCCAGGGGGGGCGTGGTACGAGCAGTACTTC	CASSPGGAWYEQYF
TRBV9	NA	TRBJ2-7	TRBD1	TGTGCCAGCAGCGTAGAACAGGGGACCTACGAGCAGTACTTC	CASSVEQGTYEQYF
TRBV4-1	few	TRBJ1-2	NA	TGCGCCAGCAGCCCCGCCGGCCTAATTAACTATGGCTACACCTTC	CASSPAGLINYGYTF
TRBV4-1	NA	TRBJ2-1	NA	TGCGCCAGCAGCCAGTTAGGGATCCCCTACAATGAGCAGTTCTTC	CASSQLGIPYNEQFF
TRBV6-1	NA	TRBJ2-7	NA	TGTGCCAGCAGTGAAGGTAGGGTCTACGAGCAGTACTTC	CASSEGRVYEQYF
TRBV6-5	NA	TRBJ1-1	NA	TGTGCCAGCAGTGAATCCCTTGAAGCTTTCTTT	CASSESLEAFF
TRBV30	NA	TRBJ1-3	NA	TGTGCCTGGAGTGATCGGAACACCATATATTTT	CAWSDRNTIYF
TRBV19	NA	TRBJ1-2	TRBD1	TGTGCCAGCCTGGGGACAGGGGGACTCGGGAGTGGCTACACCTTC	CASLGTGGLGSGYTF
TRBV5-1	NA	TRBJ1-2	TRBD1	TGCGCCAGCAGCTGGCAAACCGGGACAGATGGCTACACCTTC	CASSWQTGTDGYTF
TRBV28	NA	TRBJ1-5	NA	TGTGCCAGCACCGCCCGCAGGGCCAGTCAGCCCCAGCATTTT	CASTARRASQPQHF
TRBV7-9	NA	TRBJ1-1	NA	TGTGCCAGCAGCTCCCCGCCGGGGAAGACTGAAGCTTTCTTT	CASSSPPGKTEAFF
TRBV11-2	NA	TRBJ2-1	TRBD2	TGTGCCAGCAGCTTAACTACCGGGACTAATTACAATGAGCAGTTCTTC	CASSLTTGTNYNEQFF
TRBV5-1	NA	TRBJ2-7	TRBD1	TGCGCCAGCAGCTCTGGCCCCTCGACAGGGGTAAGGGTCTACGAGCAGTACTTC	CASSSGPSTGVRVYEQYF
TRBV30	NA	TRBJ2-7	NA	TGTGCCTCGGGACGGAACTCCTACGAGCAGTACTTC	CASGRNSYEQYF
TRBV10-3	NA	TRBJ1-2	TRBD1	TGTGCCATCAGTCCTGACAGGGAAGGTAATGGCTACACCTTC	CAISPDREGNGYTF
TRBV11-2	once	TRBJ1-5	NA	TGTGCCAGCCGCCAAGGGGTGGGAAGTGGGAGCAATCAGCCCCAGCATTTT	CASRQGVGSGSNQPQHF
TRBV6-6	NA	TRBJ2-7	NA	TGTGCCAGCAGTTACGGGGTGTCCTACGAGCAGTACTTC	CASSYGVSYEQYF
TRBV6-1	NA	TRBJ1-2	TRBD1	TGTGCCAGCAGTGAAGCATTCGGGGACAGCGCCTATGGCTACACCTTC	CASSEAFGDSAYGYTF
TRBV15	NA	TRBJ1-5	NA	TGTGCCACCAGCAGAGATAATAATCTCCAGCCCCAGCATTTT	CATSRDNNLQPQHF
TRBV7-6	NA	TRBJ2-3	NA	TGTGCCAGCAAGATGGTTAGCACAGATACGCAGTATTTT	CASKMVSTDTQYF
TRBV29-1	few	TRBJ2-6	TRBD1	TGCAGCGTGGCAGGGGGCTCGGGGGCCAACGTCCTGACTTTC	CSVAGGSGANVLTF
TRBV4-3	NA	TRBJ1-6	NA	TGCGCCAGCAGCCGCCTAGAGTATTCACCCCTCCACTTT	CASSRLEYSPLHF
TRBV13	NA	TRBJ2-2	TRBD2	TGTGCCAGCAGCTTAGGCCGGGGGGCGAACACCGGGGAGCTGTTTTTT	CASSLGRGANTGELFF
TRBV11-2	NA	TRBJ2-3	NA	TGTGCCAGCAGCCCCTTCCTCCTAGCGCGCACGCAGTATTTT	CASSPFLLARTQYF
TRBV10-2	NA	TRBJ2-7	NA	TGCGCCAGCAGTGAGGGGTCCAGGGCGGGCCGGGAGCAGTACTTC	CASSEGSRAGREQYF
TRBV7-9	few	TRBJ1-1	NA	TGTGCCAGCAGCTTACAGGGGCCGAACACTGAAGCTTTCTTT	CASSLQGPNTEAFF
TRBV30	NA	TRBJ1-2	NA	TGTGCCTGGAGTATTGGACACATGAGCGGCTACACCTTC	CAWSIGHMSGYTF
TRBV11-3	NA	TRBJ2-7	NA	TGTGCCAGCAGCTTAGATGTGGGCTACGAGCAGTACTTC	CASSLDVGYEQYF
TRBV6-5	NA	TRBJ2-5	NA	TGTGCCAGCAGTTTCGACAGAAAAGAGACCCAGTACTTC	CASSFDRKETQYF
TRBV30	NA	TRBJ1-4	TRBD1	TGTGCCTGGAGGCCGGGACAGCGCGCAACTAATGAAAAACTGTTTTTT	CAWRPGQRATNEKLFF
TRBV7-9	NA	TRBJ1-4	TRBD1	TGTGCCAGCAGCTTATGGACAGGGTCAAGTAATAATGAAAAACTGTTTTTT	CASSLWTGSSNNEKLFF
TRBV19	once	TRBJ2-1	TRBD2	TGTGCCAGTACCCCTATAGGACTAGCGGGGCCACTCTCCTACAATGAGCAGTTCTTC	CASTPIGLAGPLSYNEQFF
TRBV15	NA	TRBJ1-1	NA	TGTGCCACCAGCACCCTCCCCGGTGGTCAAGGGGAAGCTTTCTTT	CATSTLPGGQGEAFF
TRBV10-3	NA	TRBJ1-2	NA	TGTGCCATCAAGGGTGGGAGGGGAGAGGACTATGGCTACACCTTC	CAIKGGRGEDYGYTF
TRBV6-9	NA	TRBJ1-1	NA	TGTGCCAGCAGTTCACCTTATTTGGAAGCTTTCTTT	CASSSPYLEAFF
TRBV5-1	NA	TRBJ1-3	TRBD1	TGCGCCACCCGGGACAGGGACACCATATATTTT	CATRDRDTIYF
TRBV7-2	once	TRBJ1-1	NA	TGTGCCAGCAGCTTAGATCGACAGAACACTGAAGCTTTCTTT	CASSLDRQNTEAFF
TRBV5-6	once	TRBJ2-5	NA	TGTGCCAGCAGCCTAGGACGGACCGGCGGCGAGACCCAGTACTTC	CASSLGRTGGETQYF
TRBV29-1	NA	TRBJ1-1	NA	TGCAGCGTGAAGGTCGCGAACACTGAAGCTTTCTTT	CSVKVANTEAFF
TRBV9	NA	TRBJ2-1	NA	TGTGCCAGCAGCCCACCCCCGGGACAAGACAATGAGCAGTTCTTC	CASSPPPGQDNEQFF
TRBV7-9	NA	TRBJ2-6	NA	TGTGCCAGCAGCTTAGCTGGCCCTGGGGCCAACGTCCTGACTTTC	CASSLAGPGANVLTF
TRBV7-2	NA	TRBJ1-1	TRBD1	TGTGCCAGCAGCTTAGCTCCCGGGACAGGGGCACCCACTGAAGCTTTCTTT	CASSLAPGTGAPTEAFF
TRBV27	NA	TRBJ2-7	NA	TGTGCCAGCAGTTGGGGGGGCCCCTACGAGCAGTACTTC	CASSWGGPYEQYF
TRBV7-9	NA	TRBJ2-4	NA	TGTGCCAGCAGCTCACAGGGTGTGACTCGTCGATCCAAAAACATTCAGTACTTC	CASSSQGVTRRSKNIQYF
TRBV11-3	few	TRBJ1-6	NA	TGTGCCAGCAGCCATAGCGGGGGTCGTTCACCCCTCCACTTT	CASSHSGGRSPLHF
TRBV19	NA	TRBJ2-5	NA	TGTGCCAGTAGTATAGTTCCGGGCGGGGAGACCCAGTACTTC	CASSIVPGGETQYF
TRBV4-3	NA	TRBJ2-5	TRBD2	TGCGCCAGCAGCCAAGAAGCAGCGGGAGGGGGGGGAGAGACCCAGTACTTC	CASSQEAAGGGGETQYF
TRBV19	NA	TRBJ2-7	TRBD1	TGTGCCAGTAGTACCGGGACAGGGGGGTACGAGCAGTACTTC	CASSTGTGGYEQYF
TRBV6-5	NA	TRBJ2-7	NA	TGTGCCAGCAAAGACCGCTACGAGCAGTACTTC	CASKDRYEQYF
TRBV19	few	TRBJ1-5	TRBD1	TGTGCCAGTAGTTTCCGGGACAGGGGGGAAAGCAATCAGCCCCAGCATTTT	CASSFRDRGESNQPQHF
TRBV4-2	NA	TRBJ2-7	NA	TGTGCCAGCAGCCAGCAAGGACTTACCCTCTACGAGCAGTACTTC	CASSQQGLTLYEQYF
TRBV7-8	NA	TRBJ2-3	TRBD2	TGTGCCAGCAGCGAGGCGGGAGGCCGGTTTCATACGCAGTATTTT	CASSEAGGRFHTQYF
TRBV11-3	few	TRBJ2-5	NA	TGTGCCAGCAGCTTGGGGACCGGGACAAAGTACCAAGAGACCCAGTACTTC	CASSLGTGTKYQETQYF
TRBV7-2	few	TRBJ2-1	TRBD2	TGTGCCAGCAGCTTAAGGCTAGCGGGAGCCGTCAGCTCCTACAATGAGCAGTTCTTC	CASSLRLAGAVSSYNEQFF
TRBV6-6	few	TRBJ2-7	NA	TGTGCCAGCAGTTACCTCCTAGCAGACTACGAGCAGTACTTC	CASSYLLADYEQYF
TRBV7-3	NA	TRBJ2-5	NA	TGTGCCAGCAGCTCGACGGACGGATACCTACAAGAGACCCAGTACTTC	CASSSTDGYLQETQYF
TRBV6-5	NA	TRBJ1-3	NA	TGTGCCAGCAGTTACCAGGACCGAAACACCATATATTTT	CASSYQDRNTIYF
TRBV18	NA	TRBJ2-7	TRBD1	TGTGCCAGCTCACCTATGGGACAGGGGGCTCCCTACGAGCAGTACTTC	CASSPMGQGAPYEQYF